These T cell receptor beta chains were read from a single sample in a study of T cell responses to AZD1222 COVID-19 vaccine. This table comes from immunoSEQ multiplex PCR, and its TCRdb copy is limited to in-frame clones, with some not included. The sample consists of 110,000 or so clones, about 86% of them appearing once. Material: peripheral blood, obtained 28 days after the second AZD1222 dose. All receptors come from an adult who received the AZD1222 COVID-19 vaccine. CDR3s include the opening cysteine and the closing phenylalanine or tryptophan. Fields, in order: J gene, CDR3 length, clone size, D gene, V gene, CDR3 protein, CDR3 DNA. The D gene is left open where the match is weak. Clone size is given for some rows only: seen once, a few or many times, or a class if the clone is expanded.

J gene: TRBJ2-2
CDR3 length: 17
clone size: NA
D gene: NA
V gene: TRBV7-9
CDR3 protein: CASSALGLQENTGELFF
CDR3 DNA: TGTGCCAGCAGCGCCCTGGGCTTACAAGAAAACACCGGGGAGCTGTTTTTT

J gene: TRBJ2-7
CDR3 length: 14
clone size: NA
D gene: NA
V gene: TRBV19
CDR3 protein: CASSIGGSGYEQYF
CDR3 DNA: TGTGCCAGTAGTATCGGCGGGTCGGGCTACGAGCAGTACTTC

J gene: TRBJ2-7
CDR3 length: 12
clone size: NA
D gene: NA
V gene: TRBV10-3
CDR3 protein: CASSGHTYEQYF
CDR3 DNA: TGTGCCTCGAGCGGGCATACCTACGAGCAGTACTTC

J gene: TRBJ1-5
CDR3 length: 14
clone size: NA
D gene: NA
V gene: TRBV21-1
CDR3 protein: CASSSRSRNQPQHF
CDR3 DNA: TGTGCCAGCAGCTCCCGGAGCCGCAATCAGCCCCAGCATTTT

J gene: TRBJ1-2
CDR3 length: 14
clone size: NA
D gene: TRBD1
V gene: TRBV10-3
CDR3 protein: CASTGTGLDYGYTF
CDR3 DNA: TGTGCCTCCACTGGGACAGGGTTGGACTATGGCTACACCTTC

J gene: TRBJ2-7
CDR3 length: 11
clone size: NA
D gene: TRBD2
V gene: TRBV20-1
CDR3 protein: CSARGGGEQYF
CDR3 DNA: TGCAGTGCTAGAGGGGGGGGCGAGCAGTACTTC

J gene: TRBJ2-5
CDR3 length: 17
clone size: NA
D gene: TRBD1
V gene: TRBV11-2
CDR3 protein: CASSLVGWGTGQETQYF
CDR3 DNA: TGTGCCAGCAGCTTAGTCGGGTGGGGGACAGGTCAAGAGACCCAGTACTTC

J gene: TRBJ2-7
CDR3 length: 13
clone size: NA
D gene: TRBD2
V gene: TRBV10-3
CDR3 protein: CASRTSGPYEQYF
CDR3 DNA: TGTGCCAGTCGGACTAGCGGACCCTACGAGCAGTACTTC

J gene: TRBJ1-2
CDR3 length: 13
clone size: NA
D gene: NA
V gene: TRBV10-3
CDR3 protein: CAITPQTGYGYTF
CDR3 DNA: TGTGCCATCACGCCTCAGACGGGTTATGGCTACACCTTC

J gene: TRBJ1-1
CDR3 length: 17
clone size: NA
D gene: NA
V gene: TRBV19
CDR3 protein: CASSIGIFRQPRTEAFF
CDR3 DNA: TGTGCCAGTAGTATAGGAATCTTTCGGCAACCTAGGACTGAAGCTTTCTTT

J gene: TRBJ1-2
CDR3 length: 16
clone size: NA
D gene: TRBD1
V gene: TRBV6-1
CDR3 protein: CASSELGTDPNYGYTF
CDR3 DNA: TGTGCCAGCAGTGAACTCGGGACAGACCCTAACTATGGCTACACCTTC

J gene: TRBJ1-1
CDR3 length: 14
clone size: NA
D gene: NA
V gene: TRBV10-2
CDR3 protein: CASSSQGMNTEAFF
CDR3 DNA: TGCGCCAGCAGTTCACAGGGTATGAACACTGAAGCTTTCTTT

J gene: TRBJ1-6
CDR3 length: 15
clone size: NA
D gene: TRBD1
V gene: TRBV18
CDR3 protein: CASSPGQGGGSPLHF
CDR3 DNA: TGTGCCAGCTCACCAGGACAGGGTGGGGGTTCACCCCTCCACTTT

J gene: TRBJ1-5
CDR3 length: 13
clone size: NA
D gene: NA
V gene: TRBV7-8
CDR3 protein: CASSFGNNQPQHF
CDR3 DNA: TGTGCCAGCAGCTTTGGGAATAATCAGCCCCAGCATTTT

J gene: TRBJ2-1
CDR3 length: 14
clone size: NA
D gene: NA
V gene: TRBV25-1
CDR3 protein: CASTPSLSYNEQFF
CDR3 DNA: TGTGCCAGCACACCTAGCCTCTCCTACAATGAGCAGTTCTTC

J gene: TRBJ1-3
CDR3 length: 13
clone size: once
D gene: NA
V gene: TRBV5-5
CDR3 protein: CASSFGGGNTIYF
CDR3 DNA: TGTGCCAGCAGCTTCGGGGGTGGAAACACCATATATTTT

J gene: TRBJ1-1
CDR3 length: 14
clone size: NA
D gene: NA
V gene: TRBV19
CDR3 protein: CASSIDGPGAEAFF
CDR3 DNA: TGTGCCAGTAGTATAGATGGGCCGGGGGCTGAAGCTTTCTTT

J gene: TRBJ1-6
CDR3 length: 16
clone size: NA
D gene: NA
V gene: TRBV11-3
CDR3 protein: CASSLLPGRLGSPLHF
CDR3 DNA: TGTGCCAGCAGCTTACTTCCAGGGAGGTTAGGTTCACCCCTCCACTTT

J gene: TRBJ1-1
CDR3 length: 15
clone size: NA
D gene: NA
V gene: TRBV5-4
CDR3 protein: CASSLRLVGGSEAFF
CDR3 DNA: TGTGCCAGCAGCTTGCGTTTAGTTGGGGGCTCTGAAGCTTTCTTT

J gene: TRBJ2-2
CDR3 length: 15
clone size: once
D gene: TRBD1
V gene: TRBV6-2/TRBV6-3
CDR3 protein: CASSSYRGRTGELFF
CDR3 DNA: TGTGCCAGCAGTTCTTACAGGGGGCGCACCGGGGAGCTGTTTTTT

J gene: TRBJ2-3
CDR3 length: 10
clone size: NA
D gene: NA
V gene: TRBV29-1
CDR3 protein: CSVHTDTQYF
CDR3 DNA: TGCAGCGTCCACACAGATACGCAGTATTTT

J gene: TRBJ2-3
CDR3 length: 17
clone size: NA
D gene: TRBD2
V gene: TRBV3-1/TRBV3-2
CDR3 protein: CASSQTSRDYPPDTQYF
CDR3 DNA: TGTGCCAGCAGCCAAACCTCCCGGGACTACCCCCCAGATACGCAGTATTTT

J gene: TRBJ2-1
CDR3 length: 17
clone size: NA
D gene: NA
V gene: TRBV7-9
CDR3 protein: CASSSHVRGTPYNEQFF
CDR3 DNA: TGTGCCAGCAGCTCCCATGTTAGGGGGACACCCTACAATGAGCAGTTCTTC

J gene: TRBJ1-4
CDR3 length: 15
clone size: NA
D gene: NA
V gene: TRBV3-1/TRBV3-2
CDR3 protein: CASSKGRALGEKLFF
CDR3 DNA: TGTGCCAGCAGCAAGGGGAGGGCTTTGGGGGAAAAACTGTTTTTT

J gene: TRBJ2-4
CDR3 length: 14
clone size: NA
D gene: TRBD1
V gene: TRBV11-2
CDR3 protein: CASSQQQGGNIQYF
CDR3 DNA: TGTGCCAGCAGCCAGCAACAGGGGGGAAACATTCAGTACTTC

J gene: TRBJ2-5
CDR3 length: 15
clone size: NA
D gene: NA
V gene: TRBV4-1
CDR3 protein: CASSQGSGDQETQYF
CDR3 DNA: TGCGCCAGCAGCCAAGGAAGCGGAGACCAAGAGACCCAGTACTTC

J gene: TRBJ1-2
CDR3 length: 14
clone size: NA
D gene: NA
V gene: TRBV18
CDR3 protein: CASSLNTQNYGYTF
CDR3 DNA: TGTGCCAGCTCATTGAACACCCAAAACTATGGCTACACCTTC

J gene: TRBJ2-7
CDR3 length: 13
clone size: NA
D gene: TRBD2
V gene: TRBV2
CDR3 protein: CASRLAGAYEQYF
CDR3 DNA: TGTGCCAGCAGACTAGCGGGCGCCTACGAGCAGTACTTC

J gene: TRBJ1-2
CDR3 length: 12
clone size: NA
D gene: NA
V gene: TRBV30
CDR3 protein: CACFGGNDGYTF
CDR3 DNA: TGTGCCTGTTTTGGGGGGAACGATGGCTACACCTTC

J gene: TRBJ1-6
CDR3 length: 18
clone size: NA
D gene: NA
V gene: TRBV11-2
CDR3 protein: CASSLDYRPGSYNSPLHF
CDR3 DNA: TGTGCCAGCAGCTTAGATTATCGACCAGGCTCCTATAATTCACCCCTCCACTTT

J gene: TRBJ1-5
CDR3 length: 14
clone size: NA
D gene: TRBD1
V gene: TRBV6-5
CDR3 protein: CASSRTGGNQPQHF
CDR3 DNA: TGTGCCAGCAGTCGGACAGGGGGGAATCAGCCCCAGCATTTT

J gene: TRBJ1-4
CDR3 length: 15
clone size: NA
D gene: NA
V gene: TRBV7-7
CDR3 protein: CASSLHRGRNEKLFF
CDR3 DNA: TGTGCCAGCAGCTTACACCGGGGCAGAAATGAAAAACTGTTTTTT

J gene: TRBJ1-2
CDR3 length: 14
clone size: NA
D gene: TRBD1
V gene: TRBV5-4
CDR3 protein: CASSSGTGHYGYTF
CDR3 DNA: TGTGCCAGCAGTTCCGGGACAGGGCACTATGGCTACACCTTC

J gene: TRBJ2-1
CDR3 length: 16
clone size: NA
D gene: TRBD2
V gene: TRBV7-8
CDR3 protein: CASSKRTSGSYNEQFF
CDR3 DNA: TGTGCCAGCAGCAAACGGACTAGCGGCTCCTACAATGAGCAGTTCTTC

J gene: TRBJ1-5
CDR3 length: 16
clone size: NA
D gene: TRBD1
V gene: TRBV9
CDR3 protein: CASSVGTGSGNQPQHF
CDR3 DNA: TGTGCCAGCAGCGTAGGGACAGGGAGTGGCAATCAGCCCCAGCATTTT

J gene: TRBJ2-5
CDR3 length: 12
clone size: once
D gene: NA
V gene: TRBV29-1
CDR3 protein: CSALLGQETQYF
CDR3 DNA: TGCAGCGCCCTACTAGGACAAGAGACCCAGTACTTC

J gene: TRBJ1-4
CDR3 length: 15
clone size: NA
D gene: NA
V gene: TRBV5-4
CDR3 protein: CASSLKTGSNEKLFF
CDR3 DNA: TGTGCCAGCAGCCTCAAGACAGGTTCGAATGAAAAACTGTTTTTT

J gene: TRBJ1-5
CDR3 length: 15
clone size: NA
D gene: NA
V gene: TRBV3-1/TRBV3-2
CDR3 protein: CASSRRQDDNQPQHF
CDR3 DNA: TGTGCCAGCAGCCGAAGACAGGATGACAATCAGCCCCAGCATTTT

J gene: TRBJ1-2
CDR3 length: 12
clone size: once
D gene: NA
V gene: TRBV29-1
CDR3 protein: CSVGGREEGYTF
CDR3 DNA: TGCAGCGTTGGAGGGCGTGAGGAAGGCTACACCTTC

J gene: TRBJ2-7
CDR3 length: 13
clone size: NA
D gene: NA
V gene: TRBV9
CDR3 protein: CASSEGPGDEQYF
CDR3 DNA: TGTGCCAGCAGCGAGGGACCGGGGGACGAGCAGTACTTC

J gene: TRBJ2-7
CDR3 length: 13
clone size: once
D gene: NA
V gene: TRBV7-2
CDR3 protein: CASSFYSSYEQYF
CDR3 DNA: TGTGCCAGCAGCTTCTACTCTTCCTACGAGCAGTACTTC

J gene: TRBJ2-1
CDR3 length: 16
clone size: NA
D gene: TRBD2
V gene: TRBV11-2
CDR3 protein: CASSVNSGRTYNEQFF
CDR3 DNA: TGTGCCAGCAGCGTAAATAGCGGGAGAACATACAATGAGCAGTTCTTC

J gene: TRBJ2-2
CDR3 length: 14
clone size: NA
D gene: TRBD2
V gene: TRBV27
CDR3 protein: CASTLTGGVGELFF
CDR3 DNA: TGTGCCAGCACTCTGACGGGGGGGGTCGGGGAGCTGTTTTTT

J gene: TRBJ2-2
CDR3 length: 15
clone size: NA
D gene: TRBD1
V gene: TRBV5-1
CDR3 protein: CASSGTGADTGELFF
CDR3 DNA: TGCGCCAGCAGCGGGACAGGGGCGGACACCGGGGAGCTGTTTTTT

J gene: TRBJ2-1
CDR3 length: 14
clone size: NA
D gene: NA
V gene: TRBV12-5
CDR3 protein: CASGINTGFGEQFF
CDR3 DNA: TGTGCTAGTGGAATCAATACAGGGTTCGGAGAGCAGTTCTTC

J gene: TRBJ1-1
CDR3 length: 15
clone size: NA
D gene: NA
V gene: TRBV19
CDR3 protein: CASSPRVRGATEAFF
CDR3 DNA: TGTGCCAGTAGTCCCAGGGTGCGGGGGGCCACTGAAGCTTTCTTT

J gene: TRBJ1-6
CDR3 length: 15
clone size: NA
D gene: NA
V gene: TRBV5-1
CDR3 protein: CASSLGDMASLTLHF
CDR3 DNA: TGCGCCAGCAGCTTGGGGGACATGGCAAGTTTAACCCTCCACTTT

J gene: TRBJ2-5
CDR3 length: 12
clone size: NA
D gene: NA
V gene: TRBV9
CDR3 protein: CASSGTVATQYF
CDR3 DNA: TGTGCCAGCAGCGGGACCGTAGCGACCCAGTACTTC

J gene: TRBJ1-2
CDR3 length: 17
clone size: few
D gene: NA
V gene: TRBV2
CDR3 protein: CASSLRTSRGLSDGYTF
CDR3 DNA: TGTGCCAGCAGTCTACGGACCTCCCGAGGGTTAAGTGATGGCTACACCTTC

J gene: TRBJ1-6
CDR3 length: 15
clone size: NA
D gene: NA
V gene: TRBV28
CDR3 protein: CASNRVLLYNSPLHF
CDR3 DNA: TGTGCCAGCAACAGGGTCCTCCTCTATAATTCACCCCTCCACTTT

J gene: TRBJ1-4
CDR3 length: 15
clone size: NA
D gene: NA
V gene: TRBV3-1/TRBV3-2
CDR3 protein: CASSQVWGNNEKLFF
CDR3 DNA: TGTGCCAGCAGCCAAGTATGGGGAAATAATGAAAAACTGTTTTTT

J gene: TRBJ1-6
CDR3 length: 13
clone size: NA
D gene: TRBD1
V gene: TRBV12-3/TRBV12-4
CDR3 protein: CASRPGGNSPLHF
CDR3 DNA: TGTGCCAGCAGGCCAGGGGGGAATTCACCCCTCCACTTT

J gene: TRBJ2-7
CDR3 length: 12
clone size: NA
D gene: NA
V gene: TRBV6-5
CDR3 protein: CASSGETQKQYF
CDR3 DNA: TGTGCCAGCAGCGGCGAGACCCAAAAGCAGTACTTC